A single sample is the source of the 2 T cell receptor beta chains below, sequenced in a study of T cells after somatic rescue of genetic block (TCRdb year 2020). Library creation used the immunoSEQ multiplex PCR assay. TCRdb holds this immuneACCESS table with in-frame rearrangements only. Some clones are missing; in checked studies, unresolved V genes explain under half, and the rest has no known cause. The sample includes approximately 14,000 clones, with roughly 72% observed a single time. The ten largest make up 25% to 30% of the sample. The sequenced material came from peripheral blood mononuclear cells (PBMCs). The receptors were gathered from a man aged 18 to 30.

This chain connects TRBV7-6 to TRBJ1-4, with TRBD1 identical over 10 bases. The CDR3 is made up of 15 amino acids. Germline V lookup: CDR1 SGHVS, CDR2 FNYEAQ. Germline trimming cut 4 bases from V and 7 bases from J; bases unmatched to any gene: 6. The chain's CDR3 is CASSSPTGGFEKLFF. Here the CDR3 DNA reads TGTGCCAGCAGCTCGCCGACAGGGGGCTTTGAAAAACTGTTTTTT. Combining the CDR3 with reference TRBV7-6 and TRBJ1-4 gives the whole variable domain GAGVSQSPRYKVTKRGQDVALRCDPISGHVSLYWYRQALGQGPEFLTYFNYEAQQDKSGLPNDRFSAERPEGSISTLTIQRTEQRDSAMYRCASSSPTGGFEKLFFGSGTQLSVL.

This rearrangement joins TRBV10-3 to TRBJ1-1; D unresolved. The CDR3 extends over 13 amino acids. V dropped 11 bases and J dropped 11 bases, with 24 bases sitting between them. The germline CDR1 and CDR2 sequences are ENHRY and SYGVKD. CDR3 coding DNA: TGTGCCGCCTCCCCCGGACTAAGTCTTACGGCTTTCTTT. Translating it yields CAASPGLSLTAFF.